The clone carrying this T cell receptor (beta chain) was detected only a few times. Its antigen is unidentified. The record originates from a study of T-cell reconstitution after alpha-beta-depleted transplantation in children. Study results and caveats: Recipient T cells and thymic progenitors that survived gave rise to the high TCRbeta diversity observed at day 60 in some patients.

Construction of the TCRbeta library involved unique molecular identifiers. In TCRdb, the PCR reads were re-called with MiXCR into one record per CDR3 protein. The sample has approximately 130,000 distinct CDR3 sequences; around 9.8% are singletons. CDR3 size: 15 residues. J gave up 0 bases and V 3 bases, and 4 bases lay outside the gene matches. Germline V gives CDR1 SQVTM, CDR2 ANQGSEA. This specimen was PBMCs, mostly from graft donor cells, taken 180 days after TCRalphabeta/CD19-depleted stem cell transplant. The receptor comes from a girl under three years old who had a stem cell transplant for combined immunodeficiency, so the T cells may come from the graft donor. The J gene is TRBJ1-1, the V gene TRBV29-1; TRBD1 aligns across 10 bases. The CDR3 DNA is TGCAGCGTTGAGACAGGGGGCTTGATGAACACTGAAGCTTTCTTT. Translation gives CSVETGGLMNTEAFF.